This is a list of T cell receptor beta chains from one sample in a study of beta chain features in type 1 diabetes. Some clones are missing from TCRdb's copy, which holds only in-frame ones; the method was immunoSEQ multiplex PCR. The data contain hundreds of thousands of clones, over 12% of them seen just once; the ten biggest clones take up roughly 0.04%. Sequenced: naive CD4+ T cells from blood. The receptors here all came from a man aged 18 to 30 with type 1 diabetes. Each CDR3 is given with its conserved first and last residue. The D gene is left open where the match is weak. Clone sizes are given selectively: once, few, many, or a class where the clone is expanded.

j_call	v_call	d_call	clone_size	cdr3_nt	cdr3_aa
TRBJ2-7	TRBV6-5	-	-	TGTGCCAGCAGTTACTCGAGCGGGGACACCTACGAGCAGTACTTC	CASSYSSGDTYEQYF
TRBJ2-7	TRBV30	-	few	TGTGCCTGGACCGGAAGCTCCTACGAGCAGTACTTC	CAWTGSSYEQYF
TRBJ2-7	TRBV12-5	-	-	TGTGCTAGTGGTTTGGTAAGGGTCCACTTC	CASGLVRVHF
TRBJ1-1	TRBV29-1	-	-	TGCAGCGTTGGGGGTGGACTGGGAGGCACTGAAGCTTTCTTT	CSVGGGLGGTEAFF
TRBJ2-7	TRBV30	-	few	TGTGCCTGGAGTGTACTATCCTCCTACGAGCAGTACTTC	CAWSVLSSYEQYF
TRBJ1-3	TRBV6-5	-	-	TGTGCCAGCAGTTACTCAGGTGATCGTCATGGAAACACCATATATTTT	CASSYSGDRHGNTIYF
TRBJ1-6	TRBV30	TRBD1	-	TGTGCCTGGGGGCCAGGGGGCAGGGCCCTCCACTTT	CAWGPGGRALHF
TRBJ1-2	TRBV30	-	-	TGTGCCTGGACCTCACAGGGCTTTAATGGCTACACCTTC	CAWTSQGFNGYTF
TRBJ2-1	TRBV30	TRBD2	-	TGTGCCGAAAGCGGGAGGGGCTCCAATGAGCAGTTCTTC	CAESGRGSNEQFF
TRBJ1-2	TRBV20-1	-	few	TGCAGTGCTAGGCACGGGGGCTACACCTTC	CSARHGGYTF
TRBJ1-5	TRBV4-2	-	-	TGTGCCAGCAGCGTCGGAAGGGATAGCAATCAGCCCCAGCATTTT	CASSVGRDSNQPQHF
TRBJ1-5	TRBV20-1	-	-	TGCAGTGCTGGGGGGAGGGGGCCCCAGCATTTT	CSAGGRGPQHF
TRBJ2-7	TRBV9	-	-	TGTGCCAGCAGCCCCCAGGGGGCGGGGGCGGGATACGAGCAGTACTTC	CASSPQGAGAGYEQYF
TRBJ1-2	TRBV7-8	TRBD1	few	TGTGCCAGCAGCCCTTCAGGGTGGACAGGGATGGATAACTATGGCTACACCTTC	CASSPSGWTGMDNYGYTF
TRBJ1-1	TRBV7-9	-	-	TGTGCCAGCAGCCCCCTAGGCCGGGAGAACACTGAAGCTTTCTTT	CASSPLGRENTEAFF
TRBJ1-4	TRBV7-9	-	few	TGTGCCAGCAGCTTAGGGTATTCTGGAGAAAAACTGTTTTTT	CASSLGYSGEKLFF
TRBJ2-1	TRBV18	-	-	TGTGCCAGCTCACCTGGGCCAAGCTCCTACAATGAGCAGTTCTTC	CASSPGPSSYNEQFF
TRBJ1-1	TRBV18	-	-	TGTGCCAGCTCACAGGGGGATACTGAAGCTTTCTTT	CASSQGDTEAFF
TRBJ2-1	TRBV7-2	TRBD1	-	TGTGCCAGCAGCCCACATGGGACAGGGCAGGACAATGAGCAGTTCTTC	CASSPHGTGQDNEQFF
TRBJ2-5	TRBV5-1	-	few	TGCGCCAGCAGCCCCGGGCCCCAAGAGACCCAGTACTTC	CASSPGPQETQYF
TRBJ2-2	TRBV7-9	-	-	TGTGCCAGCAGCCCCCGGGCGTCCGGGGAGCTGTTTTTT	CASSPRASGELFF
TRBJ1-1	TRBV29-1	-	-	TGCAGCGTAGTACGGACCGCCTCTTCTCTGGGTTTT	CSVVRTASSLGF
TRBJ2-7	TRBV5-1	TRBD1	few	TGCGCCAGCAGCTTGACCTGGACAGGGACCTACGAGCAGTACTTC	CASSLTWTGTYEQYF
TRBJ2-3	TRBV10-3	-	few	TGTGCCATCAGTGAGCCAGGGGGAGGGCAGTATTTT	CAISEPGGGQYF
TRBJ2-5	TRBV19	-	-	TGTGCCAGTAGCAAATGGACAGACCCTCTTCAAGAGACCCAGTACTTC	CASSKWTDPLQETQYF
TRBJ2-2	TRBV7-2	-	-	TGTGCCAGCACCCCAAGACAGAAACCCAACACCGGGGAGCTGTTTTTT	CASTPRQKPNTGELFF
TRBJ2-1	TRBV9	-	few	TGTGCCAGCAGCCAAGAACAGTACAATGAGCAGTTCTTC	CASSQEQYNEQFF
TRBJ2-3	TRBV18	TRBD2	-	TGTGCCAGCTCACCACGGAGCGGGGCCACAGATACGCAGTATTTT	CASSPRSGATDTQYF
TRBJ2-7	TRBV9	TRBD2	-	TGTGCCAGCAGCCCACATACTACGGGACTAGCGAAGAAGCAGTACTTC	CASSPHTTGLAKKQYF
TRBJ2-7	TRBV23-1	-	few	TGCGCCAGCGTCGAGGGGACCTACGAGCAGTACTTC	CASVEGTYEQYF
TRBJ1-1	TRBV19	-	few	TGTGCCAGTAGTCCGCGGGAGTACATGAACACTGAAGCTTTCTTT	CASSPREYMNTEAFF
TRBJ2-7	TRBV7-9	-	-	TGTGCCGCCGAGACAGCGGTAGGGCCGACCTACGAGCAGTACTTC	CAAETAVGPTYEQYF
TRBJ2-3	TRBV5-1	-	few	TGCGCCAGCAGCTCCGGGGACCGAAGCACAGATACGCAGTATTTT	CASSSGDRSTDTQYF
TRBJ2-7	TRBV6-5	-	-	TGTGCCAGCAGTTTCGGGTTCTCCTACGAGCAGTACTTC	CASSFGFSYEQYF
TRBJ1-1	TRBV11-3	TRBD1	few	TGTGCCAGCAGCTTCGTGGGACAGCTTAACACTGAAGCTTTCTTT	CASSFVGQLNTEAFF
TRBJ2-5	TRBV30	-	few	TGTGCCTGGCAGACCGCCAGCCTTAAAGAGACCCAGTACTTC	CAWQTASLKETQYF
TRBJ2-6	TRBV30	TRBD1	few	TGTGCCTGGAGGGACAGGTACTTCTCTGGGGCCAACGTCCTGACTTTC	CAWRDRYFSGANVLTF
TRBJ2-1	TRBV5-1	-	-	TGCGCCAGCAGCTTGGCGGCGGACTCCTACAATGAGCAGTTCTTC	CASSLAADSYNEQFF
TRBJ2-5	TRBV7-7	-	-	TGTGCTAGCAGCCCGGGACGCGGAAAAGAGACCCAGTACTTC	CASSPGRGKETQYF
TRBJ1-3	TRBV30	-	-	TGTGCCTGGAGCGACGGAATCTCTGGAAACACCATATATTTT	CAWSDGISGNTIYF
TRBJ1-5	TRBV5-1	-	-	TGCGCCAGCAGCCTCCACAGCAATCAGCCCCAGCATTTT	CASSLHSNQPQHF
TRBJ2-5	TRBV2	-	-	TGTGCCAGTGAAAATCGGGAGACCCAGTACTTC	CASENRETQYF
TRBJ2-3	TRBV7-7	-	few	TGTGCTAGCAGCTCGGACCGTCAGACAGATACGCAGTATTTT	CASSSDRQTDTQYF
TRBJ2-3	TRBV6-5	-	-	TGTGCCAGCAAAGGCCTATCAGGAGATACGCAGTATTTT	CASKGLSGDTQYF